The 21 T cell receptor beta chains below were found in one sample sequenced in a study of cytotoxic CD8 clonotypes in ibrutinib-treated CLL. Some clones are missing from TCRdb's copy, which holds only in-frame ones; the method was immunoSEQ multiplex PCR. The sample holds hundreds of thousands of clones; 70% are singletons and the top ten take about 16%. This specimen consisted of PBMCs, obtained after 24 months of ibrutinib treatment. These receptors were taken from a human donor with chronic lymphocytic leukemia.

There are a few counts of this clone. The V gene is TRBV18, the J gene TRBJ2-1; D may be TRBD1 (5 bases). Germline assignment: CDR1 KGHSH and CDR2 LQKENI. The CDR3 runs 13 residues. The V end was cut by 5 bases, the J end by 5 bases, with 10 bases between. The CDR3 DNA is TGTGCCAGCTCATCGACAGAGGACAATGAGCAGTTCTTC. Translating gives CASSSTEDNEQFF.

This clone was found a few times. This chain uses TRBV18 with TRBJ2-7; TRBD1 agrees at 7 bases. Germline CDR1 is KGHSH and CDR2 is LQKENI. This CDR3 is 14 amino acids long. V lost 1 base, J lost 6 bases, and 6 bases stayed unmatched. CDR3 coding DNA: TGTGCCAGCTCACCACGTCAGGGGGTCGGCGAGCAGTACTTC. This gives the protein CASSPRQGVGEQYF.

V and J are TRBV4-1 and TRBJ2-3; no firm D call. Germline CDR1 and CDR2: MGHRA and YSYEKL. Trimming removed 1 base from V and 6 bases from J, with 8 bases in between. The CDR3 is 13 residues long. CDR3 coding DNA: TGCGCCAGCAGCCAAGGGGCTCCGGATACGCAGTATTTT. This encodes CASSQGAPDTQYF.

This chain connects TRBV7-2 to TRBJ1-2; D gene unclear. V was pared by 5 bases and J by 5 bases, with 15 bases between. The CDR3 runs to 14 residues. Germline assignment: CDR1 SGHTA and CDR2 FQGNSA. The chain's CDR3 is CASSADTRDYGYTF. For the CDR3, the DNA is TGTGCCAGCAGCGCCGACACGCGGGATTATGGCTACACCTTC.

This rearrangement joins TRBV6-5 to TRBJ2-5; D remains ambiguous. The CDR3 is 13 amino acids. CDR1 is MNHEY, CDR2 SVGAGI, per germline. Trimming cost V 6 bases and J 10 bases, with 18 bases left between them. CDR3 sequence (DNA): TGTGCCAGCAGGGGCGGATACGGCCATGACCAGTACTTC. It translates to CASRGGYGHDQYF.

This clone was seen more than once but under ten times. The chain uses TRBV7-8 and TRBJ1-5, with 7 positions matching TRBD1. Trimming at V came to 1 base and at J to 5 bases, leaving 5 bases not matched to a gene. CDR1 and CDR2 from the germline V gene are SGHVS and FQNEAQ. This CDR3 contains 15 residues. The CDR3 reads CASSLVTGDYQPQHF. The DNA of the CDR3 is TGTGCCAGCAGCTTAGTAACAGGGGACTATCAGCCCCAGCATTTT.

This clone has just a few counts. V usage is TRBV7-8 and J usage is TRBJ2-1, with D unclear. Germline loops: CDR1 SGHVS, CDR2 FQNEAQ. The CDR3 is 15 residues long. Trimming shortened V by 0 bases and J by 4 bases, and 10 bases separated the two germline ends. The CDR3 reads CASSLAITQYNEQFF. In DNA form, the CDR3 reads TGTGCCAGCAGCTTAGCGATTACACAGTACAATGAGCAGTTCTTC.

The chain uses TRBV28 and TRBJ1-2; 8 nucleotides agree with TRBD1. CDR3 size: 16 residues. V was pared by 6 bases and J by 4 bases, with 13 bases of the junction left unmatched. Germline values: CDR1 MDHEN, CDR2 SYDVKM. The DNA for the CDR3 is TGTGCCAGCAGAAGGCCACCCGGACAGGGCATCTATGGCTACACCTTC. It specifies CASRRPPGQGIYGYTF.

The chain employs TRBV2 and TRBJ2-7; the D is unclear. CDR3 length: 12 amino acids. The V end was cut by 9 bases, the J end by 3 bases, with 12 bases between. The germline V gene has CDR1 SNHLY and CDR2 FYNNEI. The CDR3 here is CARETEHYEQYF. The CDR3 region has the DNA TGTGCCAGGGAAACTGAACACTACGAGCAGTACTTC.

This clone was detected once. This chain connects TRBV6-5 to TRBJ2-5, with D perhaps TRBD2 (6 bases). The CDR3 runs 13 residues. Trimming left V 6 bases short and J 8 bases short, with 16 bases between. Germline V lookup: CDR1 MNHEY, CDR2 SVGAGI. CDR3 region: CASSTAEGPTQYF. For the CDR3, the DNA is TGTGCCAGCAGCACCGCGGAGGGTCCAACCCAGTACTTC.

This clone has only one observation. V is TRBV28 and J is TRBJ2-2; no clear D. V lost 6 bases and J lost 1, with 21 bases in between. Germline V lookup: CDR1 MDHEN, CDR2 SYDVKM. There are 18 residues in the CDR3. The CDR3 spells CASSLRHSPLGNTGELFF. The CDR3 region has the DNA TGTGCCAGCAGCCTAAGGCACAGCCCCTTGGGGAACACCGGGGAGCTGTTTTTT.

The genes are TRBV10-3 and TRBJ2-1; 13 bases map to TRBD2. J was trimmed by 4 bases and V by 10 bases; bases with no gene match: 7. Germline V CDR1 and CDR2: ENHRY, SYGVKD. This CDR3 comprises 15 residues. CDR3 nucleotides: TGTGCCAGCGCGACTAGCGGGAGGTTTTACAATGAGCAGTTCTTC. Protein: CASATSGRFYNEQFF.

This sequence joins TRBV11-2 and TRBJ2-1; 10 nucleotides agree with TRBD2. The CDR3 is 19 amino acids. V was clipped by 0 bases and J by 4 bases; unmatched bases: 12. Germline CDR1 SGHAT, CDR2 FQNNGV. The CDR3 DNA is TGTGCCAGCAGCTTAGATGAGTTTAGCGGGAGGCCCGCTTACAATGAGCAGTTCTTC. Translated: CASSLDEFSGRPAYNEQFF.

The genes are TRBV9 and TRBJ2-7, with D perhaps matching TRBD1 or TRBD2 (5 bases each). In germline, CDR1 is SGDLS, CDR2 YYNGEE. The V end was cut by 3 bases, the J end by 2 bases, with 15 bases between. CDR3 length: 15 residues. The chain's CDR3 is CASSEGGGSTYEQYF. The DNA of the CDR3 is TGTGCCAGCAGCGAGGGTGGGGGATCGACCTACGAGCAGTACTTC.

This chain links TRBV5-1 with TRBJ1-2; a weak D match, TRBD1 (6 bases). CDR1 SGHRS and CDR2 YFSETQ come from the germline V gene. CDR3 length: 15 amino acids. Trimming cost V 0 bases and J 10 bases, with 19 bases left between them. For the CDR3, the DNA is TGCGCCAGCAGCTTGGCCCCAGGGGTAGATCGAACCTACACCTTC. Its protein product is CASSLAPGVDRTYTF.

The chain combines TRBV11-2 with TRBJ2-7, with D tentatively TRBD2 (6 bases). V was cut by 0 bases and J by 1 base, with 16 bases left in between. This CDR3 contains 17 residues. The V gene's germline CDR1 is SGHAT and CDR2 FQNNGV. The CDR3 region is CASSLDSLRELSYEQYF. CDR3 DNA sequence: TGTGCCAGCAGCTTAGATAGTCTCCGGGAGTTGTCCTACGAGCAGTACTTC. Combining the CDR3 with reference TRBV11-2 and TRBJ2-7 gives the whole variable domain EAGVAQSPRYKIIEKRQSVAFWCNPISGHATLYWYQQILGQGPKLLIQFQNNGVVDDSQLPKDRFSAERLKGVDSTLKIQPAKLEDSAVYLCASSLDSLRELSYEQYFGPGTRLTVT.

This clone was seen only a few times. V usage is TRBV7-2 and J usage is TRBJ2-2; D remains unclear. The CDR3 is 13 residues long. The germline V gene encodes CDR1 SGHTA and CDR2 FQGNSA. Trimming removed 4 bases at V and 6 bases at J, with 9 bases between. The CDR3 DNA reads as TGTGCCAGCAGCTACCACGGTTCCGGGGAGCTGTTTTTT. It translates to CASSYHGSGELFF.

The table lists this clone with a few counts. The chain combines TRBV30 with TRBJ1-1, with D tentatively TRBD1 (6 bases). CDR3 length: 15 residues. The germline V and J ends were trimmed by 0 bases and 5 bases, with 16 bases remaining between them. Per germline, CDR1 GTSNPN and CDR2 SVGIG (reference sequence). This CDR3 reads CAWSVGGLTGTEAFF. Here the CDR3 DNA reads TGTGCCTGGAGTGTCGGGGGCCTCACGGGGACTGAAGCTTTCTTT.

J is TRBJ1-1 and V is TRBV28; weak D call: TRBD1 (6 bases). Germline CDR1 is MDHEN and CDR2 is SYDVKM. The CDR3 spans 16 residues. Trimming left V 2 bases short and J 6 bases short, with 19 bases between. CDR3 DNA: TGTGCCAGCAGTTTAAGCCAAATACAAGGGGGGGCTGAAGCTTTCTTT. Translation: CASSLSQIQGGAEAFF.

The chain employs TRBV28 and TRBJ2-3; TRBD2 aligns across 10 bases. Germline V gene data show CDR1 as MDHEN and CDR2 as SYDVKM. The CDR3 runs to 13 residues. V shed 6 bases, J shed 10 bases, and the junction held 7 bases outside the gene matches. DNA for the CDR3: TGTGCCAGCAGAAAGGAGAGCGGGAGGGCGCAGTATTTT. This gives the protein CASRKESGRAQYF. Filled out from reference TRBV28 and TRBJ2-3, the complete variable domain reads DVKVTQSSRYLVKRTGEKVFLECVQDMDHENMFWYRQDPGLGLRLIYFSYDVKMKEKGDIPEGYSVSREKKERFSLILESASTNQTSMYLCASRKESGRAQYFGPGTRLTVL.

The chain couples TRBV10-3 to TRBJ2-2; 11 nucleotides line up with TRBD1. This CDR3 contains 16 residues. Germline CDR1 and CDR2: ENHRY and SYGVKD. With V trimmed by 7 bases and J by 6 bases, 10 bases remained unmatched. The CDR3 DNA follows: TGTGCCATCACCGACGGACAGGGGGCGCTCCCCGGGGAGCTGTTTTTT. Amino acids: CAITDGQGALPGELFF.